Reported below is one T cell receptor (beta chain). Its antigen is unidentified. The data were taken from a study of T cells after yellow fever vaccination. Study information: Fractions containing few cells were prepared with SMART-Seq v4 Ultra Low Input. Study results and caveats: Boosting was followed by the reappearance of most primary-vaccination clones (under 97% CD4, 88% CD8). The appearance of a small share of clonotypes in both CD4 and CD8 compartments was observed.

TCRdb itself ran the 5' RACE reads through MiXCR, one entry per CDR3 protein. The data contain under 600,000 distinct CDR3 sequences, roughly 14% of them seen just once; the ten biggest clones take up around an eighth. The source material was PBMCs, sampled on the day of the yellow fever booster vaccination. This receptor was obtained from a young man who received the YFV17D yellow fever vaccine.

DNA of the CDR3: TGTGCCAGCAGTCCAAATACTAGCGGGAGATATGGCGGGGAGCTGTTTTTT. It specifies CASSPNTSGRYGGELFF. V usage is TRBV27 and J usage is TRBJ2-2; TRBD2 aligns across 11 bases. This CDR3 region has 17 residues. Unmatched junction bases numbered 12, after V lost 5 bases and J lost 7 bases. Germline assignment: CDR1 MNHEY and CDR2 SMNVEV (reference sequence).